This record concerns one TCR beta chain sequence. The CDR3 length is 15 residues. Unmatched junction bases numbered 14, after V lost 3 bases and J lost 10 bases. The germline V gene encodes CDR1 DFQATT and CDR2 SNEGSKA (reference sequence). TCR beta sequencing covered blood CD8+ and CD4+ T cells. Both CD4+ and CD8+ T cells were negatively isolated, and TEMRA cells underwent FACS enrichment. The entry originates in a study of CD8 T cells in Susac syndrome. Roughly 0.45 to 1 ug RNA was reverse transcribed with random hexamers. TCR beta CDR3 was amplified by immunoSEQ multiplex PCR. This amplification extended across 54 Vbeta and 13 Jbeta segments. TCRdb redid the calling of the immunoSEQ multiplex PCR reads with MiXCR, one entry per CDR3 protein. The data hold some 190,000 distinct CDR3 sequences, with 90% to 97% observed a single time.

The sequencing sample was made of CD4+ T cells from PBMCs. This sequence joins TRBV20-1 and TRBJ2-5, with 10 bases fitting TRBD2. The source of this sequence is a human donor with multiple sclerosis. The CDR3 coding sequence is TGCAGTGCTAGCGGAAGTCTAGCGGGGGTGATCGGCCAGTACTTC. Its protein is CSASGSLAGVIGQYF.